The clone carrying this TCR beta chain was found a few times. Antigen specificity is unknown. The data were obtained in a study of T cells in Graves' hyperthyroidism and ophthalmopathy. Study-wide results and limits: Most thyroid clonotypes with frequency above 0.001 were detected in blood.

Amplification targeted TCR beta CDR3 regions from RNA transcripts. The study used the HTBI primer set for a first-round RT-PCR of the TCR CDR3. Using its own MiXCR run on the multiplex PCR reads, TCRdb lists one record per CDR3 protein. Of over 500,000 distinct CDR3 sequences listed, 40% to 50% are singletons. CDR3 length: 10 amino acids. Trimming left V 4 bases short and J 5 bases short, with 2 bases between. Germline V lookup: CDR1 SQVTM, CDR2 ANQGSEA. The receptor comes from an adult woman with Graves' disease, either hyperthyroidism or ophthalmopathy (not recorded which). The sequenced material came from peripheral blood or thyroid tissue (not recorded which). This rearrangement joins TRBV29-1 to TRBJ2-2, with unresolved D. The CDR3: CSVGTGELFF. CDR3 DNA: TGCAGCGTTGGGACCGGGGAGCTGTTTTTT.